The 19 T cell receptor beta chains in this list originate from one sample, sequenced in a study of OX40 agonist ivuxolimab in advanced cancers. Sequenced by immunoSEQ multiplex PCR; TCRdb stores in-frame clones only, minus some. Among around 68,000 clones, around 90% were seen once, and the ten largest hold more than 1%. The sample in question was CD4+ or CD8+ T cells sorted from blood, obtained in a trial of the OX40 agonist ivuxolimab. These receptors originate from an adult with an advanced solid tumor such as melanoma, head and neck, liver or kidney cancer.

V usage is TRBV19 and J usage is TRBJ2-3; 9 positions agree with TRBD1. The CDR3 totals 16 residues. Germline CDR1 LNHDA, CDR2 SQIVND (reference sequence). J gave up 4 bases and V 6 bases, and 11 bases lay outside the gene matches. The CDR3 region is CASSLEGDRGSDTQYF. The CDR3 coding sequence is TGTGCCAGTAGCCTGGAGGGAGACAGGGGGTCAGATACGCAGTATTTT.

This rearrangement joins TRBV2 to TRBJ1-5, with D possibly TRBD1 on 6 matching bases. V was trimmed by 7 bases and J by 3 bases, leaving 10 bases between them. Germline V lookup: CDR1 SNHLY, CDR2 FYNNEI. The CDR3 is 13 residues long. The CDR3 nucleotides are TGTGCCAGCATGGGACACCCCAATCAGCCCCAGCATTTT. As protein: CASMGHPNQPQHF.

The genes are TRBV30 and TRBJ2-7, with 9 bases identical to TRBD2. In germline, CDR1 is GTSNPN, CDR2 SVGIG (reference sequence). V was pared by 4 bases and J by 1 base, with 8 bases of the junction left unmatched. The CDR3 runs to 15 residues. The CDR3 sequence: CAWKPAGGPSYEQYF. The CDR3 DNA reads as TGTGCCTGGAAACCGGCGGGAGGGCCTTCCTACGAGCAGTACTTC.

The V gene is TRBV5-1, the J gene TRBJ1-2; possibly TRBD1 for D (5 bases). This CDR3 has 15 amino acids. Germline V gene lookup returns CDR1 SGHRS and CDR2 YFSETQ. V lost 4 bases to trimming and J lost 8 bases, with 21 bases between them. In DNA, the CDR3 is TGCGCCAGCAGCGGCGGGACCGCCGGGGTCGGGGGCTACACCTTC. This encodes CASSGGTAGVGGYTF.

This clone came up a few times. The chain joins TRBV9 to TRBJ1-2, with 10 bases identical to TRBD1. The J segment lost 7 bases and the V segment lost 4 bases, leaving 16 bases of the junction unmatched. This CDR3 is built from 17 residues. CDR1 is SGDLS, CDR2 YYNGEE, per germline. The CDR3 sequence is CASSTTGGAGLLGGYTF. DNA of the CDR3: TGTGCCAGCAGCACGACAGGGGGCGCCGGGTTGTTGGGTGGCTACACCTTC.

This chain connects TRBV30 to TRBJ1-1; a weak D match, TRBD1 (5 bases). V lost 0 bases and J lost 1, with 12 bases in between. The CDR3 sequence is 15 residues long. Germline V gene sequence: CDR1 GTSNPN, CDR2 SVGIG (reference sequence). DNA of the CDR3: TGTGCCTGGAGTGTGCAACGGAGGGGGAACACTGAAGCTTTCTTT. Its protein product is CAWSVQRRGNTEAFF.

This chain links TRBV5-4 with TRBJ2-2, with a weak D call TRBD1 (5 bases). Trimming left V 4 bases short and J 0 bases short, with 13 bases between. This CDR3 has 16 residues. Germline loops: CDR1 SGHNT, CDR2 YYREEE (reference sequence). As DNA, the CDR3 is TGTGCCAGCAGCCCGAGGACACACTCGAACACCGGGGAGCTGTTTTTT. Its protein product is CASSPRTHSNTGELFF.

V usage is TRBV11-3 and J usage is TRBJ2-2; 9 nucleotides align to TRBD1. V lost 5 bases, J lost 4 bases, and 5 bases stayed unmatched. This CDR3 has 15 residues. Germline CDR1 and CDR2: SGHNT and YENEEA. The CDR3 region is CASSPGTGPTGELFF. CDR3 sequence (DNA): TGTGCCAGCAGCCCCGGGACAGGGCCCACCGGGGAGCTGTTTTTT.

J is TRBJ1-4 and V is TRBV6-5, with 12 nucleotides matching TRBD1. After removal of 2 bases from V and 5 bases from J, the junction contained 0 bases not matched to a gene. Germline values: CDR1 MNHEY, CDR2 SVGAGI. CDR3 length: 15 residues. Here the CDR3 reads CASSYGTGGNEKLFF. CDR3 in DNA: TGTGCCAGCAGTTACGGGACAGGGGGCAATGAAAAACTGTTTTTT.

This clone was observed once. J is TRBJ2-7 and V is TRBV27; 7 bases are a match to TRBD1. Trimming cost V 7 bases and J 6 bases; bases outside gene matches: 12. This CDR3 contains 14 residues. Germline CDR1 MNHEY, CDR2 SMNVEV (reference sequence). CDR3 residues: CASTARKGAGEQYF. The DNA for the CDR3 is TGTGCCAGCACGGCGCGTAAGGGGGCGGGCGAGCAGTACTTC.

The gene calls are TRBV9 and TRBJ2-1; D is possibly TRBD1 or TRBD2 (6 bases each). The V gene's germline CDR1 is SGDLS and CDR2 YYNGEE. Trimming pared 2 bases from V and 4 bases from J, leaving 19 bases between. This CDR3 spans 17 amino acids. The CDR3 sequence: CASSVRGDPVSYNEQFF. The CDR3 DNA reads TGTGCCAGCAGCGTTAGGGGGGACCCCGTCTCTTACAATGAGCAGTTCTTC.

This clone appeared a few times. V gene TRBV19 combines with J gene TRBJ2-1; 9 bases agree with TRBD2. V was clipped by 7 bases and J by 7 bases; unmatched bases: 11. The V gene's germline CDR1 is LNHDA and CDR2 SQIVND (reference sequence). The CDR3 has 15 amino acids. CDR3: CASITAGGPGNEQFF. In DNA form, the CDR3 reads TGTGCCAGTATAACAGCGGGGGGACCGGGAAATGAGCAGTTCTTC.

The CDR3 sequence is CASSEGARGSGTVPYEQYF. The CDR3 DNA is TGTGCCAGCAGTGAAGGGGCTAGGGGTTCCGGGACTGTGCCCTACGAGCAGTACTTC. The chain employs TRBV6-1 and TRBJ2-7, with a possible D match to TRBD2 (6 bases). Looked up from germline, CDR1 is MNHNS and CDR2 is SASEGT. Trimming shortened V by 1 base and J by 2 bases, and 24 bases separated the two germline ends. The CDR3 sequence is 19 residues long.

This sequence joins TRBV6-4 and TRBJ1-6, with D possibly being TRBD1 (6 bases). The V gene's germline CDR1 is MRHNA and CDR2 SNTAGT. Trimming pared 3 bases from V and 15 bases from J, leaving 18 bases between. The CDR3 consists of 14 residues. This CDR3 reads CASSERGFSNSLHF. CDR3 DNA: TGTGCCAGCAGTGAAAGGGGGTTTTCAAACAGCCTCCACTTT.

The chain carries TRBV18 and TRBJ1-1, with D tentatively TRBD1 (5 bases). Between the trimmed V and J ends, which lost 0 bases and 3 bases, there was a span of 8 bases. CDR3 length equals 14 residues. CDR1 and CDR2 from the germline V gene are KGHSH and LQKENI. CDR3 amino acids: CASSPPVGDTEAFF. The DNA of the CDR3 is TGTGCCAGCTCACCACCCGTGGGGGACACTGAAGCTTTCTTT.

The CDR3 sequence is CASSLTSGDTQYF. CDR3 DNA sequence: TGTGCCAGCAGCTTGACATCGGGGGATACGCAGTATTTT. J is TRBJ2-3 and V is TRBV5-5; D may be TRBD2 (5 bases). V was clipped by 1 base and J by 6 bases, with 9 bases between them. The germline gives CDR1 SGHKS, CDR2 YYEKEE (reference sequence). The CDR3 totals 13 residues.

The genes are TRBV5-1 and TRBJ1-1; TRBD1 matches 8 bases. The length of the CDR3 is 14 residues. From germline, CDR1 is SGHRS and CDR2 YFSETQ. The ends lost 4 bases at V and 5 bases at J; junction bases unmatched: 7. In DNA form, the CDR3 reads TGCGCCAGCAGCCCAAGGACAGGGCGGACTGAAGCTTTCTTT. Protein: CASSPRTGRTEAFF.

The chain is built from TRBV5-1 and TRBJ1-6, with D perhaps TRBD1 (6 bases). The ends were cut back, 4 bases at V and 6 bases at J, with 20 bases in the middle. Per the germline V gene, CDR1 is SGHRS and CDR2 is YFSETQ. This CDR3 is 17 amino acids long. This CDR3 reads CASSTGGGSEGNSPLHF. The CDR3 nucleotides read TGCGCCAGCAGCACCGGAGGGGGTAGCGAGGGTAATTCACCCCTCCACTTT.

The V and J genes are TRBV15 and TRBJ2-7; D is unresolved. The CDR3 contains 15 residues. CDR1 LNHNV and CDR2 YYDKDF come from the germline V gene (reference sequence). Trimming removed 0 bases from V and 5 bases from J, with 14 bases in between. The chain's CDR3 is CATSRDRSSGDEQYF. The CDR3 nucleotides read TGTGCCACCAGCAGAGATCGTAGTTCTGGGGACGAGCAGTACTTC.